The clone carrying this T cell receptor (beta chain) was seen once. The sample comes from a study of blood T cell repertoires in COVID-19. About the study: Sources were T cells, B-cell-depleted T cells, or PBMCs; the material itself was cDNA or gDNA.

This table comes from immunoSEQ multiplex PCR, and its TCRdb copy is limited to in-frame clones, with some not included. The data show approximately 90,000 clones, around 86% seen once. V was trimmed by 5 bases and J by 2 bases, leaving 14 bases between them. This CDR3 is built from 15 residues. Germline CDR1 and CDR2: SEHNR and FQNEAQ (reference sequence). Sequencing input: peripheral blood. The chain links TRBV7-9 to TRBJ2-3; D perhaps matches TRBD2 (6 bases). The TCR comes from a woman aged 80 or older with acute or convalescent COVID-19. CDR3 coding DNA: TGTGCCAGCAGCCCGAGCGGAGGGTTCACAGATACGCAGTATTTT. It yields the protein CASSPSGGFTDTQYF.